These 7 T cell receptor beta chains came from one sample sequenced in a study of shared clonotypes between healthy human individuals. Clones were read by immunoSEQ multiplex PCR, and TCRdb kept only the in-frame ones, dropping some. The table has 450,000 to 500,000 clones, 81% seen once. Source material: PBMCs. These receptor sequences come from a middle-aged woman in good health. Some clones in this sample may be carry-over from other donors' samples.

This chain uses TRBV7-9 with TRBJ2-3; D is uncertain. The CDR3 sequence is 12 residues long. The germline CDR1 and CDR2 sequences are SEHNR and FQNEAQ (reference sequence). The V end was cut by 5 bases, the J end by 7 bases, with 10 bases between. This CDR3 is CASSPPSHTQYF. The CDR3 bases are TGTGCCAGCAGCCCGCCCAGCCATACGCAGTATTTT.

This clone was picked up many times. CDR3 residues: CASSDVYEQYF. As DNA, the CDR3 is TGTGCCAGCAGTGACGTCTACGAGCAGTACTTC. The rearrangement links TRBV6-5 to TRBJ2-7; D call uncertain. The V end lost 5 bases, the J end lost 3 bases, and 5 bases lay between the germline ends. The CDR3 extends over 11 amino acids. Germline V gene sequence: CDR1 MNHEY, CDR2 SVGAGI.

Worth noting for this clone: A single base is all that separates this from a far larger clone, so a read error is likely. The rearrangement uses TRBV2 and TRBJ1-2, with TRBD1 identical over 8 bases. Per the germline V gene, CDR1 is SNHLY and CDR2 is FYNNEI. The CDR3 has 13 residues. Germline trimming cut 9 bases from V and 7 bases from J; bases unmatched to any gene: 10. CDR3 region: CARTGTGSPGYTF. CDR3 in DNA: TGTGCCAGAACCGGGACAGGAAGTCCTGGCTACACCTTC. Based on the CDR3 plus reference TRBV2 and TRBJ1-2, the full variable domain is EPEVTQTPSHQVTQMGQEVILRCVPISNHLYFYWYRQILGQKVEFLVSFYNNEISEKSEIFDDQFSVERPDGSNFTLKIRSTKLEDSAMYFCARTGTGSPGYTFGSGTRLTVV.

The chain joins TRBV28 to TRBJ2-1, with D perhaps given as TRBD1 or TRBD2 (6 bases each). CDR3 length: 16 amino acids. CDR1 is MDHEN, CDR2 SYDVKM, per germline. Deletions cut 3 bases from V and 1 base from J, with 13 bases between. Here the CDR3 reads CASSFLGGGSYNEQFF. CDR3 nucleotides: TGTGCCAGCAGTTTTTTGGGGGGCGGGTCCTACAATGAGCAGTTCTTC.

The table lists this clone with a count of one. Other DNA sequences in the same sample also yield this CDR3. The chain joins TRBV29-1 to TRBJ2-7; D unclear. The CDR3 is made up of 10 amino acids. The V end was cut by 3 bases, the J end by 10 bases, with 10 bases between. Germline values: CDR1 SQVTM, CDR2 ANQGSEA. CDR3 protein: CSVEERGQYF. The DNA for the CDR3 is TGCAGCGTTGAGGAAAGAGGACAGTACTTC.

This rearrangement joins TRBV30 to TRBJ2-5; maybe TRBD2 (5 bases). The CDR3 contains 12 residues. Looked up from germline, CDR1 is GTSNPN and CDR2 is SVGIG (reference sequence). Trimming removed 3 bases from V and 5 bases from J, with 10 bases in between. CDR3 in DNA: TGTGCCTGGAGCGGGGTAGGGGAGACCCAGTACTTC. This gives the protein CAWSGVGETQYF.

As concerns this clone: A read error likely explains this, since a far larger clone differs by one base. The sample carries other DNA sequences with the same CDR3. The chain is built from TRBV7-6 and TRBJ1-3; TRBD1 is a possible D gene (6 bases). V was pared by 1 base and J by 3 bases, with 16 bases between. The germline V gene has CDR1 SGHVS and CDR2 FNYEAQ. The CDR3 has 17 amino acids. This chain's CDR3 is CASSLGRGGSGGNTIYF. The CDR3 nucleotides read TGTGCCAGCAGCTTAGGCAGAGGGGGGAGTGGTGGAAACACCATATATTTT.